The 20 T cell receptor beta chains presented below share a single source sample, sequenced in a study of OX40 agonist ivuxolimab in advanced cancers. Sequencing was performed with immunoSEQ multiplex PCR; in TCRdb, only in-frame clones are kept and a portion is missing. The sample consists of approximately 76,000 clones, roughly nine tenths of them appearing once. The specimen was CD4+ or CD8+ T cells sorted from blood, collected in a trial of the OX40 agonist ivuxolimab. Receptors originate from an adult with an advanced solid tumor such as melanoma, head and neck, liver or kidney cancer.

J is TRBJ2-1 and V is TRBV4-3; 9 nucleotides match TRBD1. With V trimmed by 5 bases and J by 2 bases, 7 bases remained unmatched. The CDR3 sequence is 16 residues long. Looked up from germline, CDR1 is LGHNA and CDR2 is YSLEER. Here the CDR3 reads CASSTRTGAAYNEQFF. CDR3 bases: TGCGCCAGCAGCACCCGGACAGGGGCGGCCTACAATGAGCAGTTCTTC.

The gene calls are TRBV6-5 and TRBJ2-7, with TRBD1 as a possible D gene (5 bases). Trimming took 4 bases from V and 10 from J, leaving 14 bases between them. Germline CDR1 is MNHEY and CDR2 is SVGAGI. The CDR3 contains 12 residues. The CDR3, as DNA: TGTGCCAGCAGTTCGCAGGGATCCCCCCAGTACTTC. Translation gives CASSSQGSPQYF.

This sequence joins TRBV7-3 and TRBJ1-3; 7 positions match TRBD1. CDR3 length: 16 residues. Germline values: CDR1 SGHTA, CDR2 FQGTGA. With V trimmed by 0 bases and J by 4 bases, 6 bases remained unmatched. For the CDR3, the DNA is TGTGCCAGCAGCTTAACAGGCAGGGGGGACGGAAACACCATATATTTT. It codes for CASSLTGRGDGNTIYF.

This chain joins TRBV5-1 and TRBJ2-3; D is undetermined. V lost 1 base to trimming and J lost 2 bases, with 8 bases between them. Germline CDR1 reads SGHRS; CDR2 reads YFSETQ. CDR3 length: 14 amino acids. The CDR3 spells CASSLWGNTDTQYF. The CDR3 coding sequence is TGCGCCAGCAGCTTGTGGGGAAACACAGATACGCAGTATTTT.

The chain is built from TRBV2 and TRBJ1-4; 11 bases map to TRBD1. The CDR3 has 17 residues. V was pared by 7 bases and J by 7 bases, with 14 bases of the junction left unmatched. Germline assignment: CDR1 SNHLY and CDR2 FYNNEI. The CDR3 region is CASIAGGQGARGEKLFF. CDR3 nucleotide sequence: TGTGCCAGCATCGCCGGAGGACAGGGGGCGCGGGGTGAAAAACTGTTTTTT.

This clone has a single count. The chain has TRBV2 and TRBJ1-1; D might be TRBD1 (6 bases). The germline V gene encodes CDR1 SNHLY and CDR2 FYNNEI. V gave up 11 bases and J gave up 0 bases, with 13 bases separating them. The CDR3 length is 13 residues. The DNA of the CDR3 is TGTGCCCGACGAGGGGGAATGAACACTGAAGCTTTCTTT. This codes for CARRGGMNTEAFF. The full variable domain, completed using reference TRBV2 and TRBJ1-1, is EPEVTQTPSHQVTQMGQEVILRCVPISNHLYFYWYRQILGQKVEFLVSFYNNEISEKSEIFDDQFSVERPDGSNFTLKIRSTKLEDSAMYFCARRGGMNTEAFFGQGTRLTVV.

Turning to this clone: Sequence at one end of the junction differs from germline and may be a read error. Within the sample, other DNA sequences also encode this same CDR3. The chain recombines TRBV10-1 with TRBJ2-5; either TRBD1 or TRBD2 may fit D (5 bases each). From germline, CDR1 is WNHNN and CDR2 SYGVQD (reference sequence). The CDR3 runs to 14 residues. CDR3 DNA sequence: TGCGCTAGCAGTGGTGGGGGAAACCAAGAGACCCAGTACTTC. Protein sequence: CASSGGGNQETQYF.

The rearrangement uses TRBV6-5 and TRBJ2-5; weak D call: TRBD2 (6 bases). With 0 bases removed from V and 1 base from J, the gap between germline ends came to 12 bases. The CDR3 contains 16 residues. Germline CDR1 is MNHEY and CDR2 is SVGAGI. The CDR3 DNA reads as TGTGCCAGCAGTTACTCGCCTAGCGTCACCCAAGAGACCCAGTACTTC. Protein sequence: CASSYSPSVTQETQYF.

The gene calls are TRBV7-9 and TRBJ2-1, with 10 bases that match TRBD2. Germline values: CDR1 SEHNR, CDR2 FQNEAQ (reference sequence). The CDR3 runs 14 residues. V gave up 10 bases and J gave up 0 bases; unmatched junction bases: 3. CDR3 in amino acids: CANPSGSSYNEQFF. The CDR3 region has the DNA TGTGCCAACCCTAGCGGGAGCTCCTACAATGAGCAGTTCTTC.

This clone has just a few counts. The chain links TRBV7-6 to TRBJ2-3; TRBD1 matches 8 bases. V shed 5 bases, J shed 0 bases, and the junction held 4 bases outside the gene matches. This CDR3 has 15 residues. Germline CDR1 reads SGHVS; CDR2 reads FNYEAQ. The chain's CDR3 is CASSDRTGSTDTQYF. The CDR3, as DNA: TGTGCCAGCAGCGATCGGACAGGGAGCACAGATACGCAGTATTTT.

The chain uses TRBV14 and TRBJ2-5; 9 bases are shared with TRBD1. This CDR3 is 17 amino acids long. Germline V gene lookup returns CDR1 SGHDN and CDR2 FVKESK. With V trimmed by 4 bases and J by 2 bases, 11 bases remained unmatched. CDR3 region: CASSLTGGPWGQETQYF. CDR3 in DNA: TGTGCCAGCAGCCTGACAGGGGGTCCGTGGGGTCAAGAGACCCAGTACTTC.

The rearrangement links TRBV4-1 to TRBJ1-2; perhaps TRBD1 as D (5 bases). Trimming took off 0 bases at V and 8 bases at J, with 13 bases between the two ends. The CDR3 spans 14 residues. Germline loops: CDR1 MGHRA, CDR2 YSYEKL. CDR3 residues: CASSQESGRGGYTF. The CDR3 coding sequence is TGCGCCAGCAGCCAAGAATCCGGCCGGGGCGGCTACACCTTC.

V gene TRBV11-3 combines with J gene TRBJ2-7; a weak D match, TRBD1 (5 bases). The germline CDR1 and CDR2 sequences are SGHNT and YENEEA. This CDR3 contains 14 residues. The V and J ends lost 5 bases and 3 bases respectively, with 14 bases between them. The CDR3 spells CASSEQGNSYEQYF. In nucleotides, the CDR3 is TGTGCCAGCAGCGAGCAGGGAAATAGCTACGAGCAGTACTTC. Complete variable domain (other parts from reference TRBV11-3 and TRBJ2-7): EAGVVQSPRYKIIEKKQPVAFWCNPISGHNTLYWYLQNLGQGPELLIRYENEEAVDDSQLPKDRFSAERLKGVDSTLKIQPAELGDSAVYLCASSEQGNSYEQYFGPGTRLTVT.

This chain joins TRBV6-5 and TRBJ2-7, with D possibly being TRBD1 (5 bases). Germline CDR1 reads MNHEY; CDR2 reads SVGAGI. V lost 1 base and J lost 4, with 11 bases in between. The CDR3 contains 14 residues. The CDR3 nucleotides read TGTGCCAGCAGTTACTTAAGGGGCGCTTACGAGCAGTACTTC. This codes for CASSYLRGAYEQYF.

The rearrangement uses TRBV7-2 and TRBJ2-7, with D maybe TRBD1 (6 bases). The germline CDR1 and CDR2 sequences are SGHTA and FQGNSA. V was pared by 1 base and J by 2 bases, with 15 bases between. The length of the CDR3 is 16 residues. CDR3 protein: CASSLVTGRRTYEQYF. CDR3 DNA sequence: TGTGCCAGCAGCTTAGTTACAGGGCGTAGGACCTACGAGCAGTACTTC. Full variable domain (outside the CDR3, taken from reference TRBV7-2 and TRBJ2-7): GAGVSQSPSNKVTEKGKDVELRCDPISGHTALYWYRQSLGQGLEFLIYFQGNSAPDKSGLPSDRFSAERTGGSVSTLTIQRTQQEDSAVYLCASSLVTGRRTYEQYFGPGTRLTVT.

The genes are TRBV28 and TRBJ2-7, with 9 bases fitting TRBD1. Trimming took 6 bases from V and 2 from J; bases not matched to a gene: 5. This CDR3 comprises 14 residues. CDR1 is MDHEN and CDR2 is SYDVKM in the germline V gene. CDR3 region: CASSPDRGPYEQYF. CDR3 bases: TGTGCCAGCAGCCCGGACAGGGGACCCTACGAGCAGTACTTC.

About this clone itself: At one boundary the junction diverges from the germline segment, which might be a read error. The V call is TRBV7-2, the J call TRBJ2-5; TRBD2 agrees at 10 bases. The CDR3 consists of 12 residues. In germline, CDR1 is SGHTA, CDR2 FQGNSA. The CDR3 here is CASSPERGGVDF. The CDR3 DNA is TGTGCCAGCAGCCCCGAGCGGGGGGGCGTGGACTTC.

The chain uses TRBV18 and TRBJ1-5; D remains unclear. In germline, CDR1 is KGHSH, CDR2 LQKENI. The CDR3 runs to 13 residues. V was clipped by 2 bases and J by 4 bases, with 6 bases between them. CDR3 sequence reads: CASSPGSNQPQHF. In nucleotides, the CDR3 is TGTGCCAGCTCACCAGGAAGTAATCAGCCCCAGCATTTT.

This rearrangement joins TRBV7-2 to TRBJ2-5; D unresolved. Germline V gene data show CDR1 as SGHTA and CDR2 as FQGNSA. The V gene lost 1 base and the J gene lost 2 bases, with 8 bases spanning the gap. The CDR3 sequence is 14 residues long. The CDR3, as DNA: TGTGCCAGCAGCTTAGGTTCCGGTCAAGAGACCCAGTACTTC. This sequence encodes CASSLGSGQETQYF.

The chain joins TRBV7-9 to TRBJ2-5; 9 nucleotides match TRBD1. Germline values: CDR1 SEHNR, CDR2 FQNEAQ (reference sequence). V lost 1 base and J lost 7; bases outside the gene matches: 4. There are 14 residues in the CDR3. The CDR3 loop is CASSLGTGAGTQYF. CDR3 in DNA: TGTGCCAGCAGCTTAGGGACAGGGGCAGGGACCCAGTACTTC. The variable domain in full, with the rest retrieved from reference TRBV7-9 and TRBJ2-5, is DTGVSQNPRHKITKRGQNVTFRCDPISEHNRLYWYRQTLGQGPEFLTYFQNEAQLEKSRLLSDRFSAERPKGSFSTLEIQRTEQGDSAMYLCASSLGTGAGTQYFGPGTRLLVL.